These T cell receptor beta chains were read from a single sample in a study of immune heterogeneity within non-small cell lung tumors. Each CDR3 protein is one row after TCRdb ran MiXCR on the multiplex PCR reads. The data hold 9,500 to 12,000 distinct CDR3 sequences, with more than 15% observed a single time. Sequenced material: lung tumor tissue. The receptors shown here come from a man aged 55 to 69 with non-small cell lung cancer. The CDR3 runs from the conserved cysteine through the conserved F or W. Where a row states a size, it is once, few, many or the class of an expanded clone; other rows omit it.

TRBJ2-2	14	.	TRBV24-1	CTTSVGLPGGELFF
TRBJ2-7	10	medium-sized	TRBV28	CASSAYEQYF
TRBJ2-7	14	.	TRBV18	CASSSGQGFGEQYF
TRBJ2-3	13	medium-sized	TRBV27	CASSSLAGDTQYF
TRBJ1-6	17	.	TRBV6-1	CASSPRQERSYNSPLHF
TRBJ2-5	14	medium-sized	TRBV27	CASSLSGYQETQYF
TRBJ1-1	14	.	TRBV11-2	CASSFQRYGTEAFF
TRBJ2-5	14	.	TRBV4-1	CASSQTQLQETQYF
TRBJ2-5	15	.	TRBV20-1	CSARDRPGVTETQYF
TRBJ1-2	15	few	TRBV19	CASGIYRHHNYGYTF
TRBJ2-1	15	.	TRBV20-1	CSARDMLAGRNEQFF
TRBJ1-1	11	.	TRBV5-5	CASSGGTEAFF
TRBJ2-3	14	medium-sized	TRBV19	CASSIEQGGDTQYF
TRBJ2-1	17	few	TRBV10-3	CAISGRLAGDIYNEQFF
TRBJ1-1	11	few	TRBV7-9	CASSQNTEAFF
TRBJ2-4	15	.	TRBV6-1	CASRVTGAVKNIQYF
TRBJ2-2	15	few	TRBV14	CASSPGGTHTGELFF
TRBJ2-1	16	.	TRBV20-1	CSAQTSGTTNYNEQFF
TRBJ2-7	15	.	TRBV20-1	CSALLAGGPTYEQYF
TRBJ2-7	13	.	TRBV12-3/TRBV12-4	CASRPTGSHEHYF
TRBJ2-7	13	medium-sized	TRBV2	CASRRDRFYEQYF
TRBJ1-5	13	.	TRBV6-1	CAGRGFGNQPQHF
TRBJ1-1	13	.	TRBV6-5	CASSYSEGAEAFF
TRBJ2-3	16	.	TRBV24-1	CATSDPTPGGTDTQYF
TRBJ1-1	13	.	TRBV14	CASSQVGNTEAFF
TRBJ2-3	14	few	TRBV3-1	CASSQVGITDTQYF
TRBJ1-1	13	few	TRBV19	CASSIARGTEAFF
TRBJ1-2	16	once	TRBV28	CASSPPEEGQNYGYTF
TRBJ2-1	15	.	TRBV5-5	CASSLGLALDNEQFF
TRBJ2-2	16	.	TRBV13	CASSAYTGEDTGELFF
TRBJ2-1	15	.	TRBV5-1	CASSYAGALLNEQFF
TRBJ2-3	14	medium-sized	TRBV6-1	CASSEGTDGDTQYF
TRBJ1-3	14	medium-sized	TRBV6-1	CASVRDSSGNTIYF